This T cell receptor (beta chain) is drawn from a study of T cells in Graves' hyperthyroidism and ophthalmopathy. Study at large: Pretreatment peripheral blood was obtained at initial diagnosis. Study conclusions and caveats: In simple terms, a model built on 13 V-J features told ophthalmopathy apart from stable hyperthyroidism.

Turning to this clonotype: The antigen is not known.

There were TCR beta CDR3 regions amplified from RNA transcripts. In the first-round RT-PCR of the TCR CDR3, the HTBI primer set was used. From the multiplex PCR reads, TCRdb called clonotypes with MiXCR, one entry per CDR3 protein. Of 500,000 to 600,000 distinct CDR3 sequences in the sample, roughly 17% were seen once. Subjects aged 18 to 65 presented with newly diagnosed hyperthyroidism of less than 2 months' duration. Germline V gene data show CDR1 as MNHNS and CDR2 as SASEGT. With 5 bases clipped from V and 2 bases from J, the junction kept 8 bases outside the gene matches. This CDR3 has 16 amino acids.

V usage is TRBV6-1 and J usage is TRBJ2-7, with 11 bases lining up with TRBD2. The receptor was derived from a young woman with Graves' hyperthyroidism. The source material was blood. The CDR3 loop is CASSTGTSGSPYEQYF. The CDR3 DNA reads TGTGCCAGCAGTACGGGGACTAGCGGAAGCCCCTACGAGCAGTACTTC.